This T cell receptor (beta chain) was retrieved from a study of blood T cell repertoires in COVID-19. Across the study: The samples span acute and convalescent COVID-19 from the United States, Italy and Spain. PBMCs, B-cell-depleted T cells, or T cells were the source of the cDNA or gDNA that made up the material.

Measured with immunoSEQ multiplex PCR; TCRdb has only the in-frame clones, and not every one. The table shows about 50,000 clones, with more than 75% occurring only once. Sequencing used peripheral blood. The TCR sequence derives from a woman aged 60 to 75 with acute or convalescent COVID-19.

The CDR3 protein is CASSLYQGGTEAFF. Here the CDR3 DNA reads TGCGCCAGCAGCTTGTACCAGGGGGGCACTGAAGCTTTCTTT. The gene calls are TRBV5-1 and TRBJ1-1; 7 nucleotides align to TRBD1. The CDR3 is made up of 14 amino acids. The germline gives CDR1 SGHRS, CDR2 YFSETQ. V shed 1 base and J 4 bases; nucleotides not matched to a gene: 4.